The rows below give T cell receptor beta chains drawn from one sample of a study of T cells in Graves' hyperthyroidism and ophthalmopathy. TCRdb analysed the multiplex PCR reads with MiXCR anew, one entry per CDR3 protein. The sample shows 490,000 or so distinct CDR3 sequences, roughly 23% of them seen only once. Sequencing used blood. The receptors here all came from a woman in her 70s with Graves' ophthalmopathy. CDR3s include the opening cysteine and the closing phenylalanine or tryptophan. A D gene is named only where the DNA matches it firmly. Size values are once, few and many counts, or a class for expanded clones, and some rows have none.

V gene,J gene,clone size,D gene,CDR3 DNA,CDR3 protein
TRBV12-3/TRBV12-4,TRBJ2-5,few,TRBD2,TGTGCCAGCAGTACGACTAGCGGGAGGCGGGGGGAGACCCAGTACTTC,CASSTTSGRRGETQYF
TRBV24-1,TRBJ1-1,many,TRBD1,TGTGCCACCCACCTGGGACAGGGTGAGGGCGCTGAAGCTTTCTTT,CATHLGQGEGAEAFF
TRBV29-1,TRBJ2-7,-,-,TGCAGCGTTGCCGGACAGTACTCCTACGAGCAGTACTTC,CSVAGQYSYEQYF
TRBV29-1,TRBJ1-3,many,-,TGCAGCGCTAGCTACTCTGGAAACACCATATATTTT,CSASYSGNTIYF
TRBV6-1,TRBJ2-7,-,-,TGTGCCAGCAGTGAAGAGCAGGTTTTCCCCTACGAGCAGTACTTC,CASSEEQVFPYEQYF
TRBV12-3/TRBV12-4,TRBJ1-2,few,-,TGTGCCAGCAGTTTTGGGGGAGGGAGTTATGGCTACACCTTC,CASSFGGGSYGYTF
TRBV14,TRBJ1-6,-,TRBD1,TGTGCCAGCAGCCACCCTGGCCGGGACAGGGATAATTCACCCCTCCACTTT,CASSHPGRDRDNSPLHF
TRBV2,TRBJ2-1,many,TRBD2,TGTGCCAGCATGGGGCGGGAGTTCTACAATGAGCAGTTCTTC,CASMGREFYNEQFF
TRBV3-1,TRBJ1-6,-,-,TGTGCCAGCAGCCAAGAAGGACGGAATTCACCCCTCCACTTT,CASSQEGRNSPLHF
TRBV5-5,TRBJ1-2,few,TRBD1,TGTGCCAGCAGCTTTGGGCAGGGGGGTAACTATGGCTACACCTTC,CASSFGQGGNYGYTF
TRBV12-5,TRBJ1-6,-,-,TGTGCTAGTGGTTTCGGGTCTCTCAGCTCCTATAATTCACCCCTCCACTTT,CASGFGSLSSYNSPLHF
TRBV6-1,TRBJ2-1,many,-,TGTGCCAGCAGTTCCCCAAGTGGGGGGACCTACAATGAGCAGTTCTTC,CASSSPSGGTYNEQFF
TRBV19,TRBJ2-1,few,-,TGTGCCAGTAGTATCGGAGGTCCCTACAATGAGCAGTTCTTC,CASSIGGPYNEQFF
TRBV20-1,TRBJ2-1,many,-,TGCAGTGCTAGGGGGGGAGGAGGGCCCTACAATGAGCAGTTCTTC,CSARGGGGPYNEQFF
TRBV20-1,TRBJ2-7,many,-,TGCAGTGCTAGTCCCGGGACCTCGCTTAGGGAGCAGTACTTC,CSASPGTSLREQYF
TRBV6-2/TRBV6-3,TRBJ2-1,-,TRBD2,TGTGCCAGCAGTTATAGGGCTAGCGGGAGTGGGATAAGCGCGGGGAGTGACAATGAGCAGTTCTTC,CASSYRASGSGISAGSDNEQFF
TRBV12-3/TRBV12-4,TRBJ2-3,many,TRBD2,TGTGCCAGCAGCCAAACTAGCGGGAAAACAGATACGCAGTATTTT,CASSQTSGKTDTQYF
TRBV20-1,TRBJ2-7,few,TRBD2,TGCAGTGCTAGGCTAGCGGGAGTCTCCTACGAGCAGTACTTC,CSARLAGVSYEQYF